This T cell receptor beta chain was identified during a study of immune evolution from preneoplasia to lung adenocarcinoma. Profiling relied on immunoSEQ multiplex PCR, and the TCRdb table lists in-frame clones only, not all of them. This sample has around 6,000 clones, with about 75% found just once. Unmatched junction bases numbered 9, after V lost 3 bases and J lost 0 bases. The CDR3 length is 17 residues. The germline V gene encodes CDR1 LGHNA and CDR2 YSLEER. This clone appeared a few times. The gene calls are TRBV4-3 and TRBJ2-7, with 9 bases identical to TRBD1. This TCR came from a person aged 55 to 79 with lung adenocarcinoma. The sample taken for sequencing was FFPE minimally invasive lung adenocarcinoma tissue. This CDR3 reads CASSQDRGYGISYEQYF. Written as DNA, the CDR3 is TGCGCCAGCAGCCAGGACAGGGGATATGGAATCTCCTACGAGCAGTACTTC.